Below, 2 T cell receptor beta chains from the same sample are listed, as sequenced in a study of human T cells and chemical hapten exposure. One entry per CDR3 protein results from TCRdb running MiXCR on the RACE reads. This sample has 95,000 to 150,000 distinct CDR3 sequences, with over 9% found just once. The sample's time point: patch test 3, about 24 weeks after DPC sensitization. Treatment noted: therapeutic diphenylcyclopropenone sensitization with weekly scalp DPC. This sample comprised whole blood, obtained in connection with sensitization to the hapten diphenylcyclopropenone (DPC). The receptors here all came from a woman aged 50 to 65 with alopecia areata. Some clones in this sample may be carry-over from other donors' samples.

This clonotype was seen a few times. This chain links TRBV24-1 with TRBJ2-2; D is undetermined. CDR1 is KGHDR and CDR2 is SFDVKD in the germline V gene. The CDR3 covers 16 residues. V lost 2 bases to trimming and J lost 3 bases, with 12 bases between them. The CDR3 here is CATSDYEVKDTGELFF. For the CDR3, the DNA is TGTGCCACCAGTGATTATGAGGTCAAGGACACCGGGGAGCTGTTTTTT.

This clonotype was seen only a few times. The J gene is TRBJ1-1, the V gene TRBV6-5, with TRBD1 identical over 9 bases. Germline CDR1 reads MNHEY; CDR2 reads SVGAGI. V was clipped by 5 bases and J by 1 base; unmatched bases: 11. CDR3 length equals 17 residues. The CDR3: CASSHRPGTGRNTEAFF. The DNA for the CDR3 is TGTGCCAGCAGTCATCGTCCCGGGACAGGGCGGAACACTGAAGCTTTCTTT.